This TCR beta chain was retrieved from a study of blood T cell repertoires in COVID-19. Whole-study context: The United States, Italy and Spain were the sources of the acute and convalescent COVID-19 samples.

Germline CDR1 SGHAT, CDR2 FQNNGV. The CDR3 has 14 residues. The V and J ends lost 8 bases and 1 base respectively, with 15 bases between them. As processed by the authors: Reference gene primers were amplified, and this amplification served to estimate nucleated cell counts. Clones were sequenced by immunoSEQ multiplex PCR, and TCRdb holds only the in-frame ones, with some missing. V and J calls plus clone size are reproduced from that table; the DNA served to infer D and trimming. The table shows about 250,000 clones, with about four fifths occurring only once. Patients in Seattle were enrolled during active infection, then followed longitudinally.

The chain joins TRBV11-2 to TRBJ2-7, with D possibly TRBD1 on 6 matching bases. Sequencing used peripheral blood. This clonotype was obtained from a person in their 70s with COVID-19, enrolled during active disease. The CDR3 sequence is CASRNYRESYEQYF. The DNA of the CDR3 is TGTGCCAGCCGCAATTACAGGGAATCCTACGAGCAGTACTTC.